This T cell receptor (beta chain) was sequenced in a study of blood T cell repertoires in COVID-19. Background on the study: From the United States, Italy and Spain came samples of acute and convalescent COVID-19.

The V gene lost 0 bases and the J gene lost 1 base, with 7 bases spanning the gap. The CDR3 runs 14 residues. The V gene's germline CDR1 is SGHRS and CDR2 YFSETQ. Assay: immunoSEQ multiplex PCR; the TCRdb copy retains only in-frame clones and omits some. The sample has about 160,000 clones, roughly 88% seen once. The sample was peripheral blood. This sequence originates from a man aged 60-69 years who had recovered from COVID-19. This chain connects TRBV5-1 to TRBJ1-2; weak D call: TRBD1 (6 bases). DNA of the CDR3: TGCGCCAGCAGCTTGGAGGGGGTTAACTATGGCTACACCTTC. It codes for CASSLEGVNYGYTF.